This is a list of T cell receptor beta chains from one sample in a study of siplizumab effects on memory and regulatory T cells. Produced via immunoSEQ multiplex PCR; TCRdb's table is partial and in-frame only. Of 110,000 or so clones listed, just over 90% were seen once; the top ten hold 0.25% to 0.35%. Input material: CD4+ T cells sorted from blood. The receptors were sampled from a human donor in good health. CDR3s include the opening cysteine and the closing phenylalanine or tryptophan. Some rows have no size entry. The others give once, few or many, or a class for an expanded clone.

j_gene,abundance,v_gene,CDR3aa
TRBJ1-1,NA,TRBV27,CASSLGRMNTEAFF
TRBJ2-3,NA,TRBV10-3,CAISEEGGTDTQYF
TRBJ2-5,NA,TRBV5-1,CASSLSGGVGETQYF
TRBJ2-2,NA,TRBV12-5,CASAPGQGNTGELFF
TRBJ1-3,NA,TRBV6-1,CASSNWDIGNTIYF
TRBJ2-7,NA,TRBV11-3,CASSPWRTSIYEQYF
TRBJ1-4,NA,TRBV15,CATYRPNEKLFF
TRBJ1-5,NA,TRBV6-6,CATTPGANQPQHF
TRBJ2-7,NA,TRBV11-2,CASSLGQDYEQYF
TRBJ1-1,NA,TRBV6-1,CASSEWVTEAFF
TRBJ1-4,NA,TRBV5-6,CASSSGEGLREKLFF
TRBJ1-2,NA,TRBV5-1,CASSLAGGVYGYTF
TRBJ2-2,NA,TRBV9,CASSRTTRNTGELFF
TRBJ2-2,NA,TRBV6-1,CASSEQGRLGTGELFF
TRBJ2-7,once,TRBV7-8,CASSLPGAEINEQYF
TRBJ1-1,NA,TRBV6-4,CASFAIKVLGDRRNTEAFF
TRBJ1-2,NA,TRBV18,CASSPGGGNYGYTF
TRBJ2-2,NA,TRBV27,CASSLVSGLAGVTGELFF
TRBJ1-1,NA,TRBV5-1,CASSLETGNTEAFF
TRBJ2-7,NA,TRBV11-3,CASSLNGRSSYEQYF
TRBJ2-3,once,TRBV2,CASTRGTTTDTQYF
TRBJ1-5,NA,TRBV19,CASSDRGQQPQHF
TRBJ1-1,NA,TRBV11-3,CASLGRGNTEAFF
TRBJ1-2,NA,TRBV30,CAWSPLGTGYGYTF
TRBJ2-2,NA,TRBV18,CASSPQIITNTGELFF
TRBJ2-1,NA,TRBV19,CASSFSYNEQFF
TRBJ1-1,NA,TRBV19,CASSIQHLNTEAFF
TRBJ1-4,few,TRBV18,CASSPGTADNEKLFF
TRBJ2-5,NA,TRBV18,CASASTYRGGTQYF
TRBJ1-1,NA,TRBV15,CATSRGGRESEAFF
TRBJ1-2,few,TRBV5-1,CASSLGEGYGYTF
TRBJ2-7,NA,TRBV18,CASSPRRQGISYEQYF
TRBJ1-5,NA,TRBV21-1,CASSFARGQGHSNQPQHF
TRBJ2-7,NA,TRBV5-1,CASSRGTGVKPYEQYF